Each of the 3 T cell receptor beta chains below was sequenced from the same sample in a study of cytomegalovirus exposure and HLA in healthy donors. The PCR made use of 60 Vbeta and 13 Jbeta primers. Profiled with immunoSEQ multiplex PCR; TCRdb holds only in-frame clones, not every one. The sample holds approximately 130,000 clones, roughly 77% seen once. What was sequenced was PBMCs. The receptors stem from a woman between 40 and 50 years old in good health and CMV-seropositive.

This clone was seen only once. The CDR3 region has the DNA TGTGCAAGTCGCTCCCTGAGGGGAGGGTTCACAGATACGCAGTATTTT. Translation: CASRSLRGGFTDTQYF. The V gene is TRBV12-2, the J gene TRBJ2-3; the table names TRBD2, a call not compared with the DNA. TRBV12-2 is listed as a pseudogene. The length of the CDR3 is 16 residues.

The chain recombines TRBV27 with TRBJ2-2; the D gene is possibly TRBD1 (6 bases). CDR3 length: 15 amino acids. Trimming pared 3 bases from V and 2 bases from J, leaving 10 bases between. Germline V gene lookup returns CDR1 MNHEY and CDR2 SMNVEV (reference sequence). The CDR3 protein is CASSLMGTNTGELFF. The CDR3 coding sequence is TGTGCCAGCAGTTTGATGGGGACAAACACCGGGGAGCTGTTTTTT.

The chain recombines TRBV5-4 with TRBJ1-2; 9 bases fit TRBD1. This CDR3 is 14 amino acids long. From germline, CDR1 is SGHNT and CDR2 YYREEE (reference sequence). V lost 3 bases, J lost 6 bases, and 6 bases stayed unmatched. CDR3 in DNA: TGTGCCAGCAGCTCCGGGACAGGGACGGATGGCTACACCTTC. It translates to CASSSGTGTDGYTF. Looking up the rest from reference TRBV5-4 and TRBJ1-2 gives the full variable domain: ETGVTQSPTHLIKTRGQQVTLRCSSQSGHNTVSWYQQALGQGPQFIFQYYREEENGRGNFPPRFSGLQFPNYSSELNVNALELDDSALYLCASSSGTGTDGYTFGSGTRLTVV.